This TCR beta chain was obtained from a study of T cell changes during pregnancy in multiple sclerosis. The V and J ends lost 1 base and 5 bases, in that order; junction bases with no gene match: 5. Per germline, CDR1 SGHNT and CDR2 YYREEE (reference sequence). This CDR3 has 15 amino acids. The table came from immunoSEQ multiplex PCR; TCRdb's copy has only in-frame clones and leaves some out. The sample yields tens of thousands of clones, roughly 84% seen once. The clonotype originates from a female donor with multiple sclerosis, enrolled in a pregnancy study. Sequenced material: CD4+ T cells from peripheral blood mononuclear cells, taken before pregnancy. The V call is TRBV5-4, the J call TRBJ2-5; 10 bases match TRBD2. The CDR3 DNA sequence: TGTGCCAGCAGCTTGTTTGCTAGCGGGAGCGAGACCCAGTACTTC. It translates to CASSLFASGSETQYF.